This T cell receptor beta chain is from a study of glioma-infiltrating T cells after dendritic cell vaccination. Specified time point: after dendritic cell vaccination, including at tumor progression/relapse. Up to about 2 ug genomic DNA was used for TCRB CDR3 amplification. Sequenced by immunoSEQ multiplex PCR; TCRdb stores in-frame clones only, minus some. The sample has 80,000 to 100,000 clones, approximately 80% seen once. Trimming pared 6 bases from V and 3 bases from J, leaving 8 bases between. Per germline, CDR1 DFQATT and CDR2 SNEGSKA (reference sequence). The CDR3 extends over 11 amino acids. Of note for this clone: The antigen remains unidentified.

Study-level findings and limits: Few patients contributed both blood and tumor specimens.

The sequences come from blood, collected after dendritic cell vaccination. The chain employs TRBV20-1 and TRBJ1-1, with D unclear. This TCR was recovered from a human donor with glioblastoma. CDR3 nucleotide sequence: TGCAGTGCCGAGATCTACACTGAAGCTTTCTTT. Translating it yields CSAEIYTEAFF.